The rows below give T cell receptor beta chains drawn from one sample of a study of breast tumors, draining lymph nodes, adjacent tissues. TCRdb recomputed calls from the multiplex PCR reads with MiXCR, one row per CDR3 protein. The sample carries over 250,000 distinct CDR3 sequences, 30% to 35% recorded once. Source material: axillary lymph node tissue. The receptors derive from a female donor with breast cancer. Some clones in this sample may be carry-over from other donors' samples. CDR3s include the opening cysteine and the closing phenylalanine or tryptophan. The order of the fields is D gene, V gene, clone size, J gene, CDR3 protein, CDR3 DNA. A D gene is named only where the DNA matches it firmly. Size is stated for part of the rows, as once, few or many counts, or as a class when the clone is expanded.

d_gene: NA
v_gene: TRBV6-5
abundance: NA
j_gene: TRBJ2-3
CDR3aa: CASSHSILSDTQYF
CDR3nt: TGTGCCAGCAGTCACTCTATTCTTTCAGATACGCAGTATTTT

d_gene: TRBD2
v_gene: TRBV20-1
abundance: many
j_gene: TRBJ2-1
CDR3aa: CSAPPSRAGGNEQFF
CDR3nt: TGCAGTGCCCCCCCATCTAGGGCGGGAGGAAATGAGCAGTTCTTC

d_gene: NA
v_gene: TRBV20-1
abundance: many
j_gene: TRBJ2-2
CDR3aa: CSADGGTRVGELFF
CDR3nt: TGCAGTGCTGACGGAGGAACTAGAGTCGGGGAGCTGTTTTTT

d_gene: TRBD2
v_gene: TRBV4-2
abundance: NA
j_gene: TRBJ2-3
CDR3aa: CASSQGLAVRATTDTQYF
CDR3nt: TGTGCCAGCAGCCAAGGACTAGCGGTGCGGGCCACCACAGATACGCAGTATTTT

d_gene: NA
v_gene: TRBV11-2
abundance: many
j_gene: TRBJ2-2
CDR3aa: CASSLDGGNTGELFF
CDR3nt: TGTGCCAGCAGCTTAGATGGTGGTAACACCGGGGAGCTGTTTTTT

d_gene: NA
v_gene: TRBV29-1
abundance: many
j_gene: TRBJ2-5
CDR3aa: CSVIGIQETQYF
CDR3nt: TGCAGCGTCATTGGCATCCAAGAGACCCAGTACTTC

d_gene: TRBD2
v_gene: TRBV6-6
abundance: many
j_gene: TRBJ2-2
CDR3aa: CASSGREKGFGELFF
CDR3nt: TGTGCCAGCAGTGGGAGGGAGAAGGGTTTCGGGGAGCTGTTTTTT

d_gene: TRBD1
v_gene: TRBV20-1
abundance: many
j_gene: TRBJ2-7
CDR3aa: CSALGTGGTYEQYF
CDR3nt: TGCAGTGCCCTCGGGACAGGGGGGACCTACGAGCAGTACTTC

d_gene: TRBD1
v_gene: TRBV7-9
abundance: NA
j_gene: TRBJ1-2
CDR3aa: CASSSPGQGAPSYGYTF
CDR3nt: TGTGCCAGCAGCTCACCGGGACAGGGGGCGCCGAGCTATGGCTACACCTTC

d_gene: NA
v_gene: TRBV25-1
abundance: NA
j_gene: TRBJ1-6
CDR3aa: CASQGRGNPPLHF
CDR3nt: TGTGCCAGTCAGGGTAGGGGGAATCCGCCCCTCCACTTT

d_gene: NA
v_gene: TRBV3-1
abundance: many
j_gene: TRBJ2-5
CDR3aa: CASSQGTGQETQYF
CDR3nt: TGTGCCAGCAGCCAAGGCACGGGCCAAGAGACCCAGTACTTC

d_gene: NA
v_gene: TRBV6-2/TRBV6-3
abundance: NA
j_gene: TRBJ2-1
CDR3aa: CASRPTLREQFF
CDR3nt: TGTGCCAGCAGGCCCACGCTTAGGGAGCAGTTCTTC

d_gene: TRBD1
v_gene: TRBV6-6
abundance: NA
j_gene: TRBJ2-3
CDR3aa: CASSYGRTGGTDTQYF
CDR3nt: TGTGCCAGCAGTTACGGGCGGACAGGGGGCACAGATACGCAGTATTTT